The sequence of this T cell receptor (beta chain) was determined in a study of blood T cell repertoires in COVID-19. Overall study: Some COVID-19 samples were acute and others convalescent; all came from the United States, Italy and Spain.

Germline-derived CDR1 and CDR2 are GTSNPN and SVGIG (reference sequence). This CDR3 has 13 amino acids. In assigning cohorts, the study relied on participant-reported clinical history. Some clones are missing from TCRdb's copy, which holds only in-frame ones; the method was immunoSEQ multiplex PCR. The profile covers a few hundred thousand clones, with about 90% appearing a single time and 2.5% to 3.5% taken by the ten largest. Only one count was recorded for this clone. The V call is TRBV30, the J call TRBJ1-5; D gene uncertain. Sequences were obtained from PBMCs or T cells enriched from blood (not recorded which). The sequence was obtained from a woman under 40 who had recovered from COVID-19. The CDR3 DNA reads TGTGCTGCTACAGATGAGCGCAATCAGCCCCAGCATTTT. Protein product: CAATDERNQPQHF.